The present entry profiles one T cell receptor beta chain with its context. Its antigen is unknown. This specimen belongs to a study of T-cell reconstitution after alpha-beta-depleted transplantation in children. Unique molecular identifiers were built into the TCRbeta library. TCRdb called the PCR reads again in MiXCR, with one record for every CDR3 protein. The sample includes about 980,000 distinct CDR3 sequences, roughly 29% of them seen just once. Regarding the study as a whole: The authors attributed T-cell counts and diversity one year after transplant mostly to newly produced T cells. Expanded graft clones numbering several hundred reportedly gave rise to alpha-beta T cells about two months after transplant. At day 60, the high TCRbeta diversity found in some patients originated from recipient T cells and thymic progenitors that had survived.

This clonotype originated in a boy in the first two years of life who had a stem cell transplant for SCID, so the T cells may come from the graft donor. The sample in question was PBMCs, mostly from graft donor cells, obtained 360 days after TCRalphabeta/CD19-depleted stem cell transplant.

The CDR3 protein is CSATAPRQGSYEQYF. CDR3 DNA: TGCAGTGCTACGGCGCCCCGACAGGGGAGTTACGAGCAGTACTTC. V usage is TRBV20-1 and J usage is TRBJ2-7, with 8 bases lining up with TRBD1. With V trimmed by 4 bases and J by 4 bases, 12 bases remained unmatched. The CDR3 extends over 15 amino acids. Per germline, CDR1 DFQATT and CDR2 SNEGSKA (reference sequence).